A selection of T cell receptor beta chains follows, all from one sample in a study of blood T cell repertoires in COVID-19. Profiling relied on immunoSEQ multiplex PCR, and the TCRdb table lists in-frame clones only, not all of them. Counted here are about 84,000 clones, about four fifths occurring once; the ten biggest clones make up 35% to 40%. Sequenced material: peripheral blood. These receptors were obtained from a man aged 80 or over with active or convalescent COVID-19. Both conserved end residues are part of each CDR3. The D gene is left open where the match is weak. Clone size is not always given. Where it is, it says once, few, many or a class for expanded clones.

abundance: .
j_gene: TRBJ2-5
v_gene: TRBV6-5
len: 15
d_gene: .
CDR3aa: CASSNPPGHQETQYF
CDR3nt: TGTGCCAGCAGTAACCCCCCAGGCCACCAAGAGACCCAGTACTTC

abundance: .
j_gene: TRBJ2-7
v_gene: TRBV4-3
len: 15
d_gene: .
CDR3aa: CASSQDRGAPYEQYF
CDR3nt: TGCGCCAGCAGCCAAGATAGGGGTGCGCCGTACGAGCAGTACTTC

abundance: .
j_gene: TRBJ2-1
v_gene: TRBV14
len: 18
d_gene: TRBD2
CDR3aa: CASSQVIPGAGGQNEQFF
CDR3nt: TGTGCCAGCAGCCAAGTTATCCCCGGGGCGGGGGGGCAAAATGAGCAGTTCTTC

abundance: .
j_gene: TRBJ2-7
v_gene: TRBV6-2/TRBV6-3
len: 15
d_gene: TRBD1
CDR3aa: CASSPGTGVSYEQYF
CDR3nt: TGTGCCAGCAGTCCCGGGACAGGGGTGTCCTACGAGCAGTACTTC

abundance: .
j_gene: TRBJ1-1
v_gene: TRBV6-5
len: 14
d_gene: .
CDR3aa: CASTPFAGGTEAFF
CDR3nt: TGTGCCAGCACCCCATTTGCGGGAGGCACTGAAGCTTTCTTT

abundance: .
j_gene: TRBJ1-2
v_gene: TRBV29-1
len: 14
d_gene: TRBD1
CDR3aa: CSVDATGGAEGYTF
CDR3nt: TGCAGCGTTGACGCGACAGGGGGCGCTGAGGGCTACACCTTC

abundance: .
j_gene: TRBJ2-3
v_gene: TRBV7-3
len: 14
d_gene: TRBD1
CDR3aa: CASSLDRGLDTQYF
CDR3nt: TGTGCCAGCAGCTTGGACAGGGGGTTAGATACGCAGTATTTT

abundance: once
j_gene: TRBJ2-1
v_gene: TRBV4-1
len: 15
d_gene: TRBD1
CDR3aa: CASSPDRGRVHEQFF
CDR3nt: TGCGCCAGCAGCCCGGACAGGGGGCGAGTGCATGAGCAGTTCTTC

abundance: .
j_gene: TRBJ1-1
v_gene: TRBV11-2
len: 14
d_gene: .
CDR3aa: CASSLAGANTEAFF
CDR3nt: TGTGCCAGCAGCTTAGCAGGCGCGAACACTGAAGCTTTCTTT

abundance: .
j_gene: TRBJ1-1
v_gene: TRBV27
len: 16
d_gene: TRBD1
CDR3aa: CASSMTRTGRSVLAFF
CDR3nt: TGTGCCAGCAGTATGACTCGGACAGGGCGTTCGGTGTTGGCTTTCTTT

abundance: .
j_gene: TRBJ2-4
v_gene: TRBV15
len: 17
d_gene: .
CDR3aa: CATSRGEGVGAKNIQYF
CDR3nt: TGTGCCACCAGCAGAGGCGAGGGAGTAGGGGCCAAAAACATTCAGTACTTC

abundance: .
j_gene: TRBJ1-2
v_gene: TRBV5-6
len: 13
d_gene: .
CDR3aa: CASSAWGGYGYTF
CDR3nt: TGTGCCAGCAGCGCCTGGGGAGGCTATGGCTACACCTTC

abundance: .
j_gene: TRBJ2-7
v_gene: TRBV15
len: 17
d_gene: TRBD1
CDR3aa: CATSRDLPGQGTYEQYF
CDR3nt: TGTGCCACCAGCAGAGATCTGCCTGGACAGGGGACCTACGAGCAGTACTTC

abundance: .
j_gene: TRBJ2-5
v_gene: TRBV15
len: 15
d_gene: TRBD2
CDR3aa: CATSRDRGGQETQYF
CDR3nt: TGTGCCACCAGCAGAGATCGGGGGGGCCAAGAGACCCAGTACTTC

abundance: .
j_gene: TRBJ2-1
v_gene: TRBV3-1/TRBV3-2
len: 12
d_gene: .
CDR3aa: CASSQGNREQFF
CDR3nt: TGTGCCAGCAGCCAGGGCAACAGAGAGCAGTTCTTC

abundance: .
j_gene: TRBJ1-1
v_gene: TRBV25-1
len: 15
d_gene: .
CDR3aa: CASSESQVPNTEAFF
CDR3nt: TGTGCCAGCAGTGAATCGCAGGTCCCGAACACTGAAGCTTTCTTT

abundance: few
j_gene: TRBJ2-3
v_gene: TRBV30
len: 13
d_gene: .
CDR3aa: CAWSVQGKDTQYF
CDR3nt: TGTGCCTGGAGTGTACAGGGTAAAGATACGCAGTATTTT

abundance: .
j_gene: TRBJ2-3
v_gene: TRBV27
len: 12
d_gene: .
CDR3aa: CASSPSTDTQYF
CDR3nt: TGTGCCAGCAGCCCGAGCACAGATACGCAGTATTTT

abundance: .
j_gene: TRBJ1-2
v_gene: TRBV5-6
len: 16
d_gene: TRBD1
CDR3aa: CASSSRGPVENYGYTF
CDR3nt: TGTGCCAGCAGCTCCAGGGGGCCGGTGGAGAACTATGGCTACACCTTC

abundance: .
j_gene: TRBJ2-3
v_gene: TRBV7-3
len: 15
d_gene: TRBD2
CDR3aa: CASSLLGGSPDTQYF
CDR3nt: TGTGCCAGCAGCTTATTGGGAGGGTCGCCAGATACGCAGTATTTT

abundance: .
j_gene: TRBJ2-5
v_gene: TRBV7-7
len: 14
d_gene: .
CDR3aa: CASSFGGSQETQYF
CDR3nt: TGTGCTAGCAGCTTCGGCGGTAGCCAAGAGACCCAGTACTTC

abundance: .
j_gene: TRBJ2-5
v_gene: TRBV21-1
len: 18
d_gene: .
CDR3aa: CASSRRNRGPSACETQYF
CDR3nt: TGTGCCAGCAGCAGACGAAATAGGGGGCCCAGCGCCTGTGAGACCCAGTACTTC

abundance: few
j_gene: TRBJ2-7
v_gene: TRBV4-1
len: 17
d_gene: .
CDR3aa: CASSLTPPSTLSYEQYF
CDR3nt: TGCGCCAGCAGCCTAACCCCCCCCTCGACACTTTCCTACGAGCAGTACTTC

abundance: .
j_gene: TRBJ2-6
v_gene: TRBV5-1
len: 16
d_gene: .
CDR3aa: CASSLADRTGANVLTF
CDR3nt: TGCGCCAGCAGCTTGGCAGACAGGACTGGGGCCAACGTCCTGACTTTC

abundance: .
j_gene: TRBJ2-7
v_gene: TRBV4-1
len: 14
d_gene: TRBD2
CDR3aa: CASAPSAGGYEQYF
CDR3nt: TGCGCCAGCGCCCCCTCAGCGGGAGGATACGAGCAGTACTTC

abundance: .
j_gene: TRBJ2-7
v_gene: TRBV19
len: 13
d_gene: .
CDR3aa: CASSTRQSYEQYF
CDR3nt: TGTGCCAGTAGTACCAGGCAATCCTACGAGCAGTACTTC

abundance: .
j_gene: TRBJ2-5
v_gene: TRBV7-2
len: 15
d_gene: TRBD2
CDR3aa: CASSLVDLAGGPEYF
CDR3nt: TGTGCCAGCAGCTTAGTAGATCTAGCGGGAGGTCCCGAGTACTTC

abundance: few
j_gene: TRBJ1-5
v_gene: TRBV5-6
len: 13
d_gene: .
CDR3aa: CASSLTTGRPQHF
CDR3nt: TGTGCCAGCAGCCTGACCACGGGAAGGCCCCAGCATTTT

abundance: .
j_gene: TRBJ1-2
v_gene: TRBV28
len: 16
d_gene: .
CDR3aa: CASSLTLPLGNYGYTF
CDR3nt: TGTGCCAGCAGTTTAACCCTCCCTCTCGGTAACTATGGCTACACCTTC

abundance: once
j_gene: TRBJ2-3
v_gene: TRBV11-2
len: 16
d_gene: TRBD1
CDR3aa: CASATWTGGLTDTQYF
CDR3nt: TGTGCCAGCGCCACCTGGACAGGGGGTCTCACAGATACGCAGTATTTT

abundance: .
j_gene: TRBJ2-2
v_gene: TRBV14
len: 14
d_gene: .
CDR3aa: CASSQAGGSGELFF
CDR3nt: TGTGCCAGCAGCCAAGCCGGGGGTTCCGGGGAGCTGTTTTTT

abundance: .
j_gene: TRBJ2-7
v_gene: TRBV5-1
len: 12
d_gene: .
CDR3aa: CASGEDQYEQYF
CDR3nt: TGCGCCAGCGGGGAGGACCAATACGAGCAGTACTTC

abundance: .
j_gene: TRBJ1-1
v_gene: TRBV30
len: 14
d_gene: .
CDR3aa: CAWSGHRENTEAFF
CDR3nt: TGTGCCTGGAGTGGTCACAGGGAAAACACTGAAGCTTTCTTT

abundance: .
j_gene: TRBJ2-1
v_gene: TRBV5-5
len: 16
d_gene: .
CDR3aa: CASSLAGEVGYNEQFF
CDR3nt: TGTGCCAGCAGCTTGGCCGGGGAGGTGGGCTACAATGAGCAGTTCTTC

abundance: .
j_gene: TRBJ2-2
v_gene: TRBV4-1
len: 17
d_gene: .
CDR3aa: CASSQVGRTPNTGELFF
CDR3nt: TGCGCCAGCAGCCAAGTCGGAAGGACTCCGAACACCGGGGAGCTGTTTTTT

abundance: .
j_gene: TRBJ2-1
v_gene: TRBV11-2
len: 14
d_gene: .
CDR3aa: CASSLGGRVNEQFF
CDR3nt: TGTGCCAGCAGCTTAGGAGGCAGGGTAAATGAGCAGTTCTTC

abundance: .
j_gene: TRBJ1-5
v_gene: TRBV4-1
len: 16
d_gene: TRBD1
CDR3aa: CASSQDGTGGNQPQHF
CDR3nt: TGCGCCAGCAGCCAAGATGGGACAGGGGGCAATCAGCCCCAGCATTTT

abundance: .
j_gene: TRBJ1-1
v_gene: TRBV30
len: 17
d_gene: TRBD1
CDR3aa: CAWSRSLTGNMNTEAFF
CDR3nt: TGTGCCTGGAGCCGGTCGCTGACAGGGAATATGAACACTGAAGCTTTCTTT

abundance: .
j_gene: TRBJ1-1
v_gene: TRBV11-2
len: 13
d_gene: TRBD1
CDR3aa: CASSSTGATEAFF
CDR3nt: TGTGCCAGCAGCTCCACAGGGGCTACTGAAGCTTTCTTT

abundance: .
j_gene: TRBJ1-6
v_gene: TRBV24-1
len: 16
d_gene: TRBD1
CDR3aa: CATSALAGTGSSPLHF
CDR3nt: TGTGCCACCAGTGCTCTCGCCGGGACAGGGAGTTCACCCCTCCACTTT

abundance: .
j_gene: TRBJ1-2
v_gene: TRBV9
len: 14
d_gene: .
CDR3aa: CASSVAVSPYGYTF
CDR3nt: TGTGCCAGCAGCGTAGCCGTGAGCCCCTATGGCTACACCTTC

abundance: .
j_gene: TRBJ1-2
v_gene: TRBV6-1
len: 14
d_gene: .
CDR3aa: CASSESGVNYGYTF
CDR3nt: TGTGCCAGCAGTGAATCAGGGGTCAACTATGGCTACACCTTC

abundance: once
j_gene: TRBJ1-6
v_gene: TRBV6-5
len: 16
d_gene: TRBD1
CDR3aa: CASSSLVDRGHSPLHF
CDR3nt: TGTGCCAGCAGTTCTCTTGTAGACAGGGGGCATTCACCCCTCCACTTT

abundance: .
j_gene: TRBJ1-1
v_gene: TRBV19
len: 14
d_gene: TRBD1
CDR3aa: CASSPTGGGTEAFF
CDR3nt: TGTGCCAGTAGCCCGACAGGGGGCGGCACTGAAGCTTTCTTT

abundance: .
j_gene: TRBJ2-2
v_gene: TRBV19
len: 15
d_gene: TRBD2
CDR3aa: CASSIRTSATGELFF
CDR3nt: TGTGCCAGTAGTATCAGGACTAGCGCCACCGGGGAGCTGTTTTTT

abundance: .
j_gene: TRBJ2-7
v_gene: TRBV5-1
len: 14
d_gene: .
CDR3aa: CASSPPLGGYEQYF
CDR3nt: TGCGCCAGCAGCCCCCCGCTAGGCGGCTACGAGCAGTACTTC

abundance: .
j_gene: TRBJ2-5
v_gene: TRBV10-2
len: 16
d_gene: TRBD2
CDR3aa: CASSGGGRAVRETQYF
CDR3nt: TGCGCCAGCAGTGGGGGCGGGAGGGCCGTCCGAGAGACCCAGTACTTC

abundance: .
j_gene: TRBJ1-4
v_gene: TRBV5-1
len: 15
d_gene: TRBD1
CDR3aa: CASSLTGGTNEKLFF
CDR3nt: TGCGCCAGCAGCTTGACAGGGGGAACTAATGAAAAACTGTTTTTT

abundance: .
j_gene: TRBJ1-2
v_gene: TRBV19
len: 15
d_gene: TRBD1
CDR3aa: CVSLRTGGANYGYTF
CDR3nt: TGTGTCAGTTTACGGACAGGGGGCGCTAACTATGGCTACACCTTC

abundance: .
j_gene: TRBJ2-1
v_gene: TRBV28
len: 13
d_gene: .
CDR3aa: CASSSPGINEQFF
CDR3nt: TGTGCCAGCAGTTCGCCGGGTATCAATGAGCAGTTCTTC

abundance: .
j_gene: TRBJ1-2
v_gene: TRBV3-1/TRBV3-2
len: 14
d_gene: .
CDR3aa: CASSQEDRHYGYTF
CDR3nt: TGTGCCAGCAGCCAAGAAGACAGACACTATGGCTACACCTTC

abundance: .
j_gene: TRBJ1-4
v_gene: TRBV7-8
len: 16
d_gene: .
CDR3aa: CASSLLVTDLYEKLFF
CDR3nt: TGTGCCAGCAGCTTACTGGTGACAGACCTATATGAAAAACTGTTTTTT

abundance: once
j_gene: TRBJ1-2
v_gene: TRBV11-2
len: 13
d_gene: TRBD1
CDR3aa: CASSFTGDYGYTF
CDR3nt: TGTGCCAGCAGCTTTACAGGGGACTATGGCTACACCTTC

abundance: few
j_gene: TRBJ2-7
v_gene: TRBV5-1
len: 14
d_gene: .
CDR3aa: CASSLDGQSYEQYF
CDR3nt: TGCGCCAGCAGCTTGGACGGACAGAGCTACGAGCAGTACTTC

abundance: .
j_gene: TRBJ1-6
v_gene: TRBV11-2
len: 13
d_gene: .
CDR3aa: CASSLFDNSPLHF
CDR3nt: TGTGCCAGCAGCTTATTCGATAATTCACCCCTCCACTTT

abundance: .
j_gene: TRBJ2-7
v_gene: TRBV12-3/TRBV12-4
len: 11
d_gene: TRBD1
CDR3aa: CASSGRTGQYF
CDR3nt: TGTGCCAGCAGTGGCCGGACAGGACAGTACTTC

abundance: .
j_gene: TRBJ1-4
v_gene: TRBV18
len: 15
d_gene: .
CDR3aa: CASSAETGSNEKLFF
CDR3nt: TGTGCCAGCTCAGCGGAGACAGGCTCTAATGAAAAACTGTTTTTT

abundance: .
j_gene: TRBJ1-2
v_gene: TRBV3-1/TRBV3-2
len: 18
d_gene: TRBD1
CDR3aa: CASSQETGAAASNYGYTF
CDR3nt: TGTGCCAGCAGCCAGGAGACAGGGGCCGCTGCTTCTAACTATGGCTACACCTTC